The 23 T cell receptor beta chains below were found in one sample sequenced in a study of T cell responses to AZD1222 COVID-19 vaccine. Sequencing used immunoSEQ multiplex PCR; TCRdb keeps in-frame clones, though not all of them. The sample holds approximately 79,000 clones, around 90% seen once. Here the sequenced sample was peripheral blood, taken on day 0 of AZD1222 vaccination. These receptors were taken from an adult in good health.

V usage is TRBV24-1 and J usage is TRBJ2-6; 7 bases are a match to TRBD2. The germline V gene has CDR1 KGHDR and CDR2 SFDVKD. The CDR3 length is 19 residues. V dropped 7 bases and J dropped 0; count of bases not matched to a gene: 14. The CDR3 sequence: CATSLGREGPYSGANVLTF. The DNA of the CDR3 is TGTGCCACCAGCCTGGGGAGGGAAGGGCCATACTCTGGGGCCAACGTCCTGACTTTC.

The rearrangement uses TRBV6-1 and TRBJ1-6, with D perhaps matching TRBD1 (5 bases). CDR3 length equals 13 residues. Germline CDR1 and CDR2: MNHNS and SASEGT. Trimming took off 1 base at V and 10 bases at J, with 8 bases between the two ends. CDR3 region: CASSEVRESPLHF. As DNA, the CDR3 is TGTGCCAGCAGTGAAGTCAGGGAATCACCCCTCCACTTT.

The V call is TRBV9, the J call TRBJ1-1; 10 nucleotides align to TRBD1. Germline trimming cut 3 bases from V and 3 bases from J; bases unmatched to any gene: 5. The CDR3 extends over 15 amino acids. CDR1 SGDLS and CDR2 YYNGEE come from the germline V gene. The CDR3 nucleotides read TGTGCCAGCAGCGCAAGGACAGGGGGATACACTGAAGCTTTCTTT. It translates to CASSARTGGYTEAFF.

In its sample, this clone was seen a few times. This chain uses TRBV3-1 (or the pseudogene TRBV3-2) with TRBJ2-1; D ambiguous. V was pared by 6 bases and J by 3 bases, with 6 bases between. The CDR3 loop spans 12 amino acids. Germline V gene lookup returns CDR1 LGHDT and CDR2 YNNKEL (reference sequence). Here the CDR3 DNA reads TGTGCCAGCAGTGAGATCTACAATGAGCAGTTCTTC. It yields the protein CASSEIYNEQFF.

This clone was seen a handful of times. This sequence joins TRBV2 and TRBJ2-2; 8 bases match TRBD2. From germline, CDR1 is SNHLY and CDR2 FYNNEI. CDR3 length: 14 residues. The J segment lost 8 bases and the V segment lost 8 bases, leaving 10 bases of the junction unmatched. Written as DNA, the CDR3 is TGTGCCAGCGGTAGCGGGACCCGCCGAGGGGAGCTGTTTTTT. Its translation is CASGSGTRRGELFF.

The chain joins TRBV5-1 to TRBJ1-6; no firm D call. Trimming shortened V by 4 bases and J by 7 bases, and 9 bases separated the two germline ends. CDR3 length equals 13 residues. The germline V gene has CDR1 SGHRS and CDR2 YFSETQ. The CDR3 sequence: CASSLDPNSPLHF. DNA for the CDR3: TGCGCCAGCAGCCTGGACCCCAATTCACCCCTCCACTTT.

This clone was found once. The rearrangement uses TRBV29-1 and TRBJ2-3; the D is unclear. The CDR3 is made up of 14 amino acids. Germline assignment: CDR1 SQVTM and CDR2 ANQGSEA. V gave up 8 bases and J gave up 5 bases, with 20 bases separating them. The CDR3 reads CSIPLFPSLDTQYF. DNA for the CDR3: TGCAGCATCCCCCTATTTCCCTCGCTAGATACGCAGTATTTT.

The V and J genes are TRBV5-1 and TRBJ1-1; D is undetermined. The V end was cut by 1 base, the J end by 1 base, with 8 bases between. Germline V lookup: CDR1 SGHRS, CDR2 YFSETQ. There are 14 residues in the CDR3. CDR3 sequence reads: CASSLQATNTEAFF. The CDR3 DNA reads TGCGCCAGCAGCTTGCAGGCGACGAACACTGAAGCTTTCTTT.

The chain employs TRBV5-1 and TRBJ2-3, with 9 bases lining up with TRBD2. CDR1 and CDR2 (germline): SGHRS, YFSETQ. V dropped 4 bases and J dropped 7; count of bases not matched to a gene: 13. CDR3 length: 16 residues. In DNA form, the CDR3 reads TGCGCCAGCAGCCCGGAGGGGGCGGGAGGGCCAAATACGCAGTATTTT. Translating gives CASSPEGAGGPNTQYF.

This chain joins TRBV27 and TRBJ1-1; D may be TRBD1 (6 bases). V lost 3 bases and J lost 5, with 13 bases in between. The germline gives CDR1 MNHEY, CDR2 SMNVEV (reference sequence). This CDR3 region has 14 residues. The CDR3 DNA follows: TGTGCCAGCAGTTTCTATACAGGGTTGACTGAAGCTTTCTTT. Its translation is CASSFYTGLTEAFF.

The rearrangement joins TRBV6-5 to TRBJ2-6; D could derive from TRBD1 or TRBD2 (5 bases each). V was clipped by 4 bases and J by 2 bases, with 12 bases between them. The CDR3 loop spans 16 amino acids. Germline V gives CDR1 MNHEY, CDR2 SVGAGI. CDR3: CASSSQGTAGANVLTF. Written as DNA, the CDR3 is TGTGCCAGCAGTTCACAAGGGACCGCTGGGGCCAACGTCCTGACTTTC.

In nucleotides, the CDR3 is TGCGCCAGCAGCTTGGCCGGAGGGATTACCGCCTACGAGCAGTACTTC. It translates to CASSLAGGITAYEQYF. The V gene is TRBV5-1, the J gene TRBJ2-7, with a possible D match to TRBD2 (6 bases). Between the trimmed V and J ends, which lost 0 bases and 2 bases, there was a span of 15 bases. This CDR3 region has 16 residues. The germline CDR1 and CDR2 sequences are SGHRS and YFSETQ.

The chain combines TRBV5-1 with TRBJ1-4; TRBD1 might be the D (5 bases). The V and J ends lost 1 base and 5 bases respectively, with 15 bases between them. This CDR3 comprises 16 residues. Germline CDR1 SGHRS, CDR2 YFSETQ. CDR3 in DNA: TGCGCCAGCAGCTTGAGAGGTCGGGGGATAAATGAAAAACTGTTTTTT. It translates to CASSLRGRGINEKLFF.

This chain joins TRBV10-3 and TRBJ2-7; 7 nucleotides match TRBD1. The length of the CDR3 is 14 residues. Trimming at V came to 3 bases and at J to 1 base, leaving 3 bases not matched to a gene. CDR1 is ENHRY and CDR2 is SYGVKD in the germline V gene. The CDR3 spells CAISDEGASYEQYF. CDR3 DNA sequence: TGTGCCATCAGTGATGAGGGGGCTTCCTACGAGCAGTACTTC.

The chain employs TRBV15 and TRBJ1-1; D call uncertain. The germline V gene encodes CDR1 LNHNV and CDR2 YYDKDF (reference sequence). The V end was cut by 5 bases, the J end by 3 bases, with 4 bases between. The CDR3 runs 11 residues. CDR3 protein: CATSGYTEAFF. DNA of the CDR3: TGTGCCACCAGCGGCTACACTGAAGCTTTCTTT.

Points on this clone: The sample holds other DNA sequences that translate to the same CDR3. V gene TRBV9 combines with J gene TRBJ2-3; no reliable D call. Germline V gene data show CDR1 as SGDLS and CDR2 as YYNGEE. This CDR3 has 14 amino acids. Trimming stripped 0 bases from V and 4 bases from J, with 9 bases between. This CDR3 is CASSVVGGPDTQYF. The CDR3 DNA follows: TGTGCCAGCAGCGTAGTAGGTGGGCCAGATACGCAGTATTTT.

The CDR3 loop reads CASSFLGATLIDGYTF. The CDR3 nucleotides are TGTGCCAGCAGTTTCCTGGGGGCGACCTTAATCGATGGCTACACCTTC. The V call is TRBV27, the J call TRBJ1-2; D may be TRBD1 (6 bases). Germline-derived CDR1 and CDR2 are MNHEY and SMNVEV (reference sequence). The CDR3 is 16 residues long. V shed 3 bases and J shed 6 bases, with 20 bases lying between them.

The V and J genes are TRBV19 and TRBJ2-1; a possible D gene is TRBD2 (6 bases). Germline V gives CDR1 LNHDA, CDR2 SQIVND (reference sequence). The CDR3 covers 18 residues. V was clipped by 0 bases and J by 5 bases, with 20 bases between them. The DNA for the CDR3 is TGTGCCAGTAGTATAGATAATAGGGGCGGGATAAAGAACAATGAGCAGTTCTTC. It yields the protein CASSIDNRGGIKNNEQFF.

CDR3 loop: CASSLTLGQGARSPLHF. CDR3 coding DNA: TGTGCCAGCAGCTTAACCCTTGGACAGGGGGCGCGTTCACCCCTCCACTTT. J is TRBJ1-6 and V is TRBV7-8; 11 bases are a match to TRBD1. Germline trimming cut 2 bases from V and 9 bases from J; bases unmatched to any gene: 9. The CDR3 has 17 amino acids. Germline-derived CDR1 and CDR2 are SGHVS and FQNEAQ.

The chain is built from TRBV3-1 (or the pseudogene TRBV3-2) and TRBJ1-5, with TRBD1 as a possible D gene (5 bases). Germline CDR1 is LGHDT and CDR2 is YNNKEL (reference sequence). The CDR3 runs to 13 residues. V lost 1 base and J lost 7, with 8 bases in between. As DNA, the CDR3 is TGTGCCAGCAGCCAAGGGGGGTCGCAGCCCCAGCATTTT. This gives the protein CASSQGGSQPQHF.

In this sample, this clone turned up a few times. The J gene is TRBJ1-2, the V gene TRBV28, with D tentatively TRBD1 (6 bases). This CDR3 has 13 amino acids. CDR1 and CDR2 (germline): MDHEN, SYDVKM. The V end lost 9 bases, the J end lost 4 bases, and 15 bases lay between the germline ends. CDR3 protein: CASLDEGGYGYTF. In DNA, the CDR3 is TGTGCCAGTTTAGACGAGGGGGGCTATGGCTACACCTTC.

This chain links TRBV7-6 with TRBJ2-5; 12 positions agree with TRBD2. The V and J ends lost 5 bases and 4 bases, in that order; junction bases with no gene match: 8. Germline CDR1 and CDR2: SGHVS and FNYEAQ. This CDR3 is 16 amino acids long. Here the CDR3 reads CASSPGLAGSRETQYF. The CDR3 DNA sequence: TGTGCCAGCAGCCCCGGACTAGCGGGAAGTAGAGAGACCCAGTACTTC.

The genes are TRBV6-5 and TRBJ1-5; D unclear. Trimming left V 7 bases short and J 4 bases short, with 8 bases between. Germline V CDR1 and CDR2: MNHEY, SVGAGI. This CDR3 spans 12 amino acids. The CDR3 is CASKAGNQPQHF. Here the CDR3 DNA reads TGTGCCAGCAAGGCAGGTAATCAGCCCCAGCATTTT.